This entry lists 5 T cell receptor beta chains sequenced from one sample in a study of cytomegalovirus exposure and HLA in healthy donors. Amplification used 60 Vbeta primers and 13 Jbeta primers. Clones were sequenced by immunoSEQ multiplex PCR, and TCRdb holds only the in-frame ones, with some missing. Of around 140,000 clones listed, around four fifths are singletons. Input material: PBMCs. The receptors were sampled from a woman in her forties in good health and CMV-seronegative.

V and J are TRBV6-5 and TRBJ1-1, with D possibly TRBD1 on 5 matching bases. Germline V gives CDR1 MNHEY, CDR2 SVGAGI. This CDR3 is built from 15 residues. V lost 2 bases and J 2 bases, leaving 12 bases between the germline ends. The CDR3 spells CASSYGLGGNTEAFF. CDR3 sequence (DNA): TGTGCCAGCAGTTACGGGCTGGGGGGAAACACTGAAGCTTTCTTT.

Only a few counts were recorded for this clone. The DNA for the CDR3 is TGTGCCAGCAGAAAACCGTCCGGGTCCGGCTACACCTTC. Its translation is CASRKPSGSGYTF. The rearrangement uses TRBV6-5 and TRBJ1-2; D is unclear. The V end lost 6 bases, the J end lost 8 bases, and 16 bases lay between the germline ends. There are 13 residues in the CDR3. Per germline, CDR1 MNHEY and CDR2 SVGAGI.

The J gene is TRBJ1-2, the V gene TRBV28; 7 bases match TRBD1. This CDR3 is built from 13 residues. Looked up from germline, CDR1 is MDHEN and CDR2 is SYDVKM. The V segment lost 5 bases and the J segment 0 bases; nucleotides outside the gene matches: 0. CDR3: CASSGTANYGYTF. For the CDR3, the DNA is TGTGCCAGCAGTGGGACAGCTAACTATGGCTACACCTTC.

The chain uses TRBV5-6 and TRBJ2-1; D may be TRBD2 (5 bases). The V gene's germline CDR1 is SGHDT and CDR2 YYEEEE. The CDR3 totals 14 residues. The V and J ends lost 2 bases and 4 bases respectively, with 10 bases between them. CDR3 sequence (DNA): TGTGCCAGCAGCTTAACGGGAAATTACAATGAGCAGTTCTTC. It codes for CASSLTGNYNEQFF.

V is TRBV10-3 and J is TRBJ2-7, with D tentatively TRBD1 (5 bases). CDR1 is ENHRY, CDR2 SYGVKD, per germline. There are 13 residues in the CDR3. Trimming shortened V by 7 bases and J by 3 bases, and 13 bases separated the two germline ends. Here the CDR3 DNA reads TGTGCCATCAATGGACCTCAGGGCTACGAGCAGTACTTC. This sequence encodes CAINGPQGYEQYF.